Sequencing of this TCR beta chain was carried out in a study of control samples from healthy donors and cancer patients. This clone has more than one count but fewer than ten. The germline V gene has CDR1 LNHDA and CDR2 SQIVND (reference sequence). The CDR3 contains 17 residues. Losses at the gene ends were 3 bases for V and 7 bases for J; bases not matched to a gene: 11. Data came from immunoSEQ multiplex PCR; TCRdb stores just in-frame clones and leaves some out. This table has 200,000 to 250,000 clones, 85% to 95% appearing once. The chain has TRBV19 and TRBJ2-1, with 11 nucleotides matching TRBD1. The receptor was isolated from a man aged 50 to 60 in good health. Sequencing input: blood. As DNA, the CDR3 is TGTGCCAGTAGTATTCGACGGACAGGGGGCATTAGGAATGAGCAGTTCTTC. Its translation is CASSIRRTGGIRNEQFF.